This entry concerns a single T cell receptor beta chain. Its cognate antigen is unknown. The source of the sample is a study of identical twins. Each cDNA held unique molecular identifiers, and template switching gave it a universal primer site. TCRdb re-called the 5' RACE reads through MiXCR, storing one row per CDR3 protein. The sample contains under 350,000 distinct CDR3 sequences, just under 9.5% of which appear only once. Regarding the study as a whole: For out-of-frame alpha sequences shared by twins, low generation probability was in excess. Reduced insertions were recorded for abundant cord blood beta clonotypes, with no such pattern in memory repertoires.

The V gene end was trimmed by 3 bases and the J gene end by 0 bases; junction bases not matched to a gene: 4. The germline V gene encodes CDR1 MGHRA and CDR2 YSYEKL. This CDR3 has 15 residues. This same sample was also part of a study on yellow fever vaccine responses in identical twins. That work adds: Reported findings indicate that twins' vaccine T cell responses seemed partially convergent, partially personalized.

Material: CD8+ T cells sorted from blood. This receptor was obtained from a woman under 30 in good health. J is TRBJ2-7 and V is TRBV4-1; 8 bases line up with TRBD2. CDR3 DNA: TGCGCCAGCAGCCACACTAGCGGCACCTCCTACGAGCAGTACTTC. It encodes CASSHTSGTSYEQYF.